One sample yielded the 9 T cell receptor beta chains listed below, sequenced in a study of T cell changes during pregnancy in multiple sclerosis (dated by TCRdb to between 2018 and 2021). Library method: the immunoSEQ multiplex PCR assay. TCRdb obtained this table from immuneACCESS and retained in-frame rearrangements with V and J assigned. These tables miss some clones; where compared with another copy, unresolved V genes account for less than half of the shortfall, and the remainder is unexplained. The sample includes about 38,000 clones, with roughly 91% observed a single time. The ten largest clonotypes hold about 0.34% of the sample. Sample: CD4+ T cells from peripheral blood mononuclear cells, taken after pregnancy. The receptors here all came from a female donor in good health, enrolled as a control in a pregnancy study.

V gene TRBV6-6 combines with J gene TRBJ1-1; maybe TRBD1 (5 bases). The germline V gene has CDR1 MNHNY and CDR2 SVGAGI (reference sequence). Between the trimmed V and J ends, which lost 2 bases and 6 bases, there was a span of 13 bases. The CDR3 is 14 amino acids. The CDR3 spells CASSYMGRVPEAFF. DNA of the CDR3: TGTGCCAGCAGTTACATGGGGCGAGTCCCTGAAGCTTTCTTT.

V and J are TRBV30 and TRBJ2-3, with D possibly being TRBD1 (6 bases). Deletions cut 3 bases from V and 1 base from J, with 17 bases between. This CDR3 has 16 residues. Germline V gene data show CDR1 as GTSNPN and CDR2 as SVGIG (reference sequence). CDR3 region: CAWSGRMGARTDTQYF. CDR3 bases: TGTGCCTGGAGCGGACGTATGGGGGCGCGCACAGATACGCAGTATTTT.

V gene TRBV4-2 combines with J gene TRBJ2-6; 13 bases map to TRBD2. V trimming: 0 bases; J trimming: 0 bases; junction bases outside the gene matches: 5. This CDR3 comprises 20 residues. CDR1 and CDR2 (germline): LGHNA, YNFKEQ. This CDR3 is CASSQDRLAGGVSGANVLTF. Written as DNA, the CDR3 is TGTGCCAGCAGCCAAGATAGACTAGCGGGAGGCGTCTCTGGGGCCAACGTCCTGACTTTC.

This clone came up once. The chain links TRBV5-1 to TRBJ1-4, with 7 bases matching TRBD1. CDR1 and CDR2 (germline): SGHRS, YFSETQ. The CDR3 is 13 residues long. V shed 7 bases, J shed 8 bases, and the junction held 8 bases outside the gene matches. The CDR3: CASQGEMGEKLFF. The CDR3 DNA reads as TGCGCCAGCCAGGGGGAGATGGGCGAAAAACTGTTTTTT.

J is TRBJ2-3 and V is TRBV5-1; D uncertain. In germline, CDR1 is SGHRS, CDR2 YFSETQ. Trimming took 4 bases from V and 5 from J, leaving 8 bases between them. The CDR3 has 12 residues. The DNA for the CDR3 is TGCGCCAGCAGCCCTGCCGGAGATACGCAGTATTTT. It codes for CASSPAGDTQYF.

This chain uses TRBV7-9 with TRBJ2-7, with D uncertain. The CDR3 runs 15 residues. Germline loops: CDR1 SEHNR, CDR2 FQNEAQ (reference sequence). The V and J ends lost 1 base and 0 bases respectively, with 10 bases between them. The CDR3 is CASSLDPASSYEQYF. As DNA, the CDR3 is TGTGCCAGCAGCTTAGATCCAGCGAGCTCCTACGAGCAGTACTTC.

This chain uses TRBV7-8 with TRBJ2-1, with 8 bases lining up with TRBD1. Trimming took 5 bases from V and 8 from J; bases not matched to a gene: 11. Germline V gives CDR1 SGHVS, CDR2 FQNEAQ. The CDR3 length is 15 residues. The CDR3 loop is CASSMLTGVKDEQFF. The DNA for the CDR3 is TGTGCCAGCAGCATGCTGACAGGGGTGAAGGATGAGCAGTTCTTC.

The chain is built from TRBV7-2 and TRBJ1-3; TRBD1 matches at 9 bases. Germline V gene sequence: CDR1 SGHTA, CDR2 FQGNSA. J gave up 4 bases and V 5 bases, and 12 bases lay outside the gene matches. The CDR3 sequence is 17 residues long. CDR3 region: CASSVTGTGQEGNTIYF. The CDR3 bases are TGTGCCAGCAGCGTCACCGGGACAGGGCAAGAGGGAAACACCATATATTTT.

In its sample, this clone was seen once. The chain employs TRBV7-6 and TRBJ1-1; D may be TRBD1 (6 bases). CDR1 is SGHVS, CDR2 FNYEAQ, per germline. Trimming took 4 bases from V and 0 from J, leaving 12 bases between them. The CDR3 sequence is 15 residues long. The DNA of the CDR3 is TGTGCCAGCAGCTCCGGACAGTACATGAACACTGAAGCTTTCTTT. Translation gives CASSSGQYMNTEAFF.